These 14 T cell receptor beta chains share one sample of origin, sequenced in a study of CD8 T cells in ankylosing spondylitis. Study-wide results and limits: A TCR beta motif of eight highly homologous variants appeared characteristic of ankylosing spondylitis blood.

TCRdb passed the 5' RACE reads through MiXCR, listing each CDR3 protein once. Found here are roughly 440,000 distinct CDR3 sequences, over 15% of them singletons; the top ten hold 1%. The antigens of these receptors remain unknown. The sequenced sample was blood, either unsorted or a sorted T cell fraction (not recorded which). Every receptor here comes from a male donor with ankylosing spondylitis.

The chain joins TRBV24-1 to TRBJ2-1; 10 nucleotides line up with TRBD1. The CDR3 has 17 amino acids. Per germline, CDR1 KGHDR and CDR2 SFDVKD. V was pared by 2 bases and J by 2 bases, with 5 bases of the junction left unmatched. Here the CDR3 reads CATSDSQGQGAYNEQFF. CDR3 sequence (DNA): TGTGCCACCAGTGATTCGCAAGGACAGGGGGCCTACAATGAGCAGTTCTTC.

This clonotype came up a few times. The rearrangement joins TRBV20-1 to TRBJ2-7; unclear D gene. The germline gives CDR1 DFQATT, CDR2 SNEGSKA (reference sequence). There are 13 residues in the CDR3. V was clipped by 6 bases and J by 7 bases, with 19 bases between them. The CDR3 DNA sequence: TGCAGTGCGCGGCTGAGGCAGCCTGGGGAGCAGTACTTC. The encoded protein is CSARLRQPGEQYF.

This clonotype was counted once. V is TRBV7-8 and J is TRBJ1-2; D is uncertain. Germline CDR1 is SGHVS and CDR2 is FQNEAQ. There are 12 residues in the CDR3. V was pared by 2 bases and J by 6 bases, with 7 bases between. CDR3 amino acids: CASSLLEDGYTF. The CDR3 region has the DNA TGTGCCAGCAGCTTATTAGAGGATGGCTACACCTTC.

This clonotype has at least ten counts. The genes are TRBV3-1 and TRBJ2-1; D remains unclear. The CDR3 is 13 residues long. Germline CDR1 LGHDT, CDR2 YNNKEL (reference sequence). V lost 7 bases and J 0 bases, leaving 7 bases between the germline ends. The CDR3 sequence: CASTPSSYNEQFF. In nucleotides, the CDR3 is TGTGCCAGCACCCCGAGCTCCTACAATGAGCAGTTCTTC.

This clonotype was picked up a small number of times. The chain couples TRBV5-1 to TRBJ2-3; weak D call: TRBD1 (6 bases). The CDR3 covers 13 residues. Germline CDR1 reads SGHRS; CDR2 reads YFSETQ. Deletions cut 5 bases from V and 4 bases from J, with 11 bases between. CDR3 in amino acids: CASRGQPPDTQYF. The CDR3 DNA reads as TGCGCCAGCAGAGGACAGCCTCCAGATACGCAGTATTTT. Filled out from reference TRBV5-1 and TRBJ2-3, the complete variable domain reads KAGVTQTPRYLIKTRGQQVTLSCSPISGHRSVSWYQQTPGQGLQFLFEYFSETQRNKGNFPGRFSGRQFSNSRSEMNVSTLELGDSALYLCASRGQPPDTQYFGPGTRLTVL.

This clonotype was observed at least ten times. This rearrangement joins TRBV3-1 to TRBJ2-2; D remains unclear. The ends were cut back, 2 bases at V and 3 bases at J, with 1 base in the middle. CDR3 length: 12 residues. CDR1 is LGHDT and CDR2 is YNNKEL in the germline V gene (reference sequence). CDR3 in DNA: TGTGCCAGCAGCCAACACACCGGGGAGCTGTTTTTT. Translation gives CASSQHTGELFF.

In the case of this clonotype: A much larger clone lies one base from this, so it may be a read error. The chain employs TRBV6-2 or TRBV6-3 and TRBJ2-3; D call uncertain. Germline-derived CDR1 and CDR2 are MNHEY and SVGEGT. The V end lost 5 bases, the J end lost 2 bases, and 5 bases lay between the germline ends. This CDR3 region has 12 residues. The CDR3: CASSTHTDTQYF. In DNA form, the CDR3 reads TGTGCCAGCAGTACCCACACAGATACGCAGTATTTT.

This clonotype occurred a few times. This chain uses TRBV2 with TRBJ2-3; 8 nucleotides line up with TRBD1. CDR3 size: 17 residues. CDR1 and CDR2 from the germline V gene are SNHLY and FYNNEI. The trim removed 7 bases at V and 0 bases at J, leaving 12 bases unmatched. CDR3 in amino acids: CASTNWRDRPSTDTQYF. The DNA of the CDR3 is TGTGCCAGCACTAATTGGCGGGACAGGCCTAGCACAGATACGCAGTATTTT.

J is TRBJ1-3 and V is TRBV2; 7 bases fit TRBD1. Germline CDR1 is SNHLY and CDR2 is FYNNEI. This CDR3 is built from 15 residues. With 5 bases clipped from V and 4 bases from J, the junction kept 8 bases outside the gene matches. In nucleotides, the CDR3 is TGTGCCAGCAGTATTGGACAGGCACCAGGAAACACCATATATTTT. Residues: CASSIGQAPGNTIYF.

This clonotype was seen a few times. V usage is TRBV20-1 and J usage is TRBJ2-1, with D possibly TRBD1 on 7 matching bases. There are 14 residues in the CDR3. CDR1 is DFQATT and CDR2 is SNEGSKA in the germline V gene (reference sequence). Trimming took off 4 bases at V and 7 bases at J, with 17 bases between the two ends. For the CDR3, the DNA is TGCAGTGCTAAGATAACAGGGGCGGGAAATGAGCAGTTCTTC. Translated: CSAKITGAGNEQFF.

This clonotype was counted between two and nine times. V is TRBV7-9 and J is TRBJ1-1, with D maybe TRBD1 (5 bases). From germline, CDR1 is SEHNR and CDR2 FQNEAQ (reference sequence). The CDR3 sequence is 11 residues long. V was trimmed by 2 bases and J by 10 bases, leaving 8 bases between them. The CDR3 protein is CASSLLGGAFF. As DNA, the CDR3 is TGTGCCAGCAGCTTATTGGGGGGAGCTTTCTTT.

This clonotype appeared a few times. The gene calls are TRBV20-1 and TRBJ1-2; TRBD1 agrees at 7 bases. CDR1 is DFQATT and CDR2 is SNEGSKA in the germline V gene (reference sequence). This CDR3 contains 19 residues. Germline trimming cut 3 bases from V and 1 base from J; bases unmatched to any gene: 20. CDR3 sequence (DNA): TGCAGTGCTAGGCACCCCCCAAACAGGGGAGGAGGGGTTAACTATGGCTACACCTTC. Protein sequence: CSARHPPNRGGGVNYGYTF.

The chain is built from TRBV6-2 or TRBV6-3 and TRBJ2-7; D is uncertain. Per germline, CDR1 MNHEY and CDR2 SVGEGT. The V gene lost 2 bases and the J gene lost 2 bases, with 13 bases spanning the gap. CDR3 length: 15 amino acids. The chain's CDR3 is CASSYNFLGPYEQYF. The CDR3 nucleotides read TGTGCCAGCAGTTACAATTTCTTGGGTCCCTACGAGCAGTACTTC.

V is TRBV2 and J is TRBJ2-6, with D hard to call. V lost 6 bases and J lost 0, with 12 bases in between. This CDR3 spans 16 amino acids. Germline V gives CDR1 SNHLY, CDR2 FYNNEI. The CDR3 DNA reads TGTGCCAGCAGCTTCGGACGTAGCTCTGGGGCCAACGTCCTGACTTTC. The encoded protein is CASSFGRSSGANVLTF. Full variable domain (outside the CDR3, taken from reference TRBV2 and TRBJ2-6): EPEVTQTPSHQVTQMGQEVILRCVPISNHLYFYWYRQILGQKVEFLVSFYNNEISEKSEIFDDQFSVERPDGSNFTLKIRSTKLEDSAMYFCASSFGRSSGANVLTFGAGSRLTVL.